The source of this TCR beta chain is a study of cytomegalovirus exposure and HLA in healthy donors. This clone came up a few times. The antigen is unknown. Germline CDR1 LNHDA, CDR2 SQIVND (reference sequence). Germline trimming cut 5 bases from V and 8 bases from J; bases unmatched to any gene: 9. The CDR3 consists of 14 residues. The study's findings and limits: TCR beta chains numbering some 160 were designated cytomegalovirus-associated. Sequencing artifact likely explains a cluster of highly shared sequence variants.

Use of 60 Vbeta and 13 Jbeta primers characterized the PCR. Sequencing was performed with immunoSEQ multiplex PCR; in TCRdb, only in-frame clones are kept and a portion is missing. The sample holds around 60,000 clones; over 60% are singletons and the top ten take around 27%. The genes are TRBV19 and TRBJ2-1, with 7 bases that match TRBD1. The source of this sequence is a man in his forties or fifties in good health and CMV-seropositive. The sequencing input was PBMCs. CDR3 in DNA: TGTGCCAGTAGTGGAAACAGGGGACGGGATGAGCAGTTCTTC. Amino acids: CASSGNRGRDEQFF.